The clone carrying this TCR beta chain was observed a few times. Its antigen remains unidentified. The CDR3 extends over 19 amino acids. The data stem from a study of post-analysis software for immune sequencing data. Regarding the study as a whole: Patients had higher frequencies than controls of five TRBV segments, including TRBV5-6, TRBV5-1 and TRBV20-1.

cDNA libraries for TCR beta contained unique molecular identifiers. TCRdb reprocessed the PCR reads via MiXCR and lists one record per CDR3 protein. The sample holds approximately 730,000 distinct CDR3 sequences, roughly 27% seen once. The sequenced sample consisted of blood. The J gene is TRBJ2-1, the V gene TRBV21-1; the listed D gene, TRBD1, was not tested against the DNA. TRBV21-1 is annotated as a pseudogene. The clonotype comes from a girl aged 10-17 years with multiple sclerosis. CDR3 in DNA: TGTGCCAGCAGCAACCGCCCCATGGTGGGGGGCTACTCCTACAATGAGCAGTTCTTC. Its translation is CASSNRPMVGGYSYNEQFF.